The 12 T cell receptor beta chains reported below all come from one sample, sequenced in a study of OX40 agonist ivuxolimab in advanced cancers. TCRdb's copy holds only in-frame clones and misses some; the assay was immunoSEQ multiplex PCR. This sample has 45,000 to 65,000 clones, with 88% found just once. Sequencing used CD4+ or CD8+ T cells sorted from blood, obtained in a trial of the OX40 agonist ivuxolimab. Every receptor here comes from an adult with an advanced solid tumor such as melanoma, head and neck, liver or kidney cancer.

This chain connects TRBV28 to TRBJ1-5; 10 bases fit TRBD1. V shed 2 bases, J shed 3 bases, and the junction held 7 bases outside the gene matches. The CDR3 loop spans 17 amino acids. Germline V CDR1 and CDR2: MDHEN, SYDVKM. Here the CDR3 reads CASSLGSGQGSNQPQHF. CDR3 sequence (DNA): TGTGCCAGCAGTTTAGGGTCGGGACAGGGGTCCAATCAGCCCCAGCATTTT.

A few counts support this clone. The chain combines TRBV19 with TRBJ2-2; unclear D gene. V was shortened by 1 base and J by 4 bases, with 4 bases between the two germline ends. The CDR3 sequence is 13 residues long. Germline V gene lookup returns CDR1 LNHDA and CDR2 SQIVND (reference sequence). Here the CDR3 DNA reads TGTGCCAGTAGTATAGTTGGCACCGGGGAGCTGTTTTTT. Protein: CASSIVGTGELFF. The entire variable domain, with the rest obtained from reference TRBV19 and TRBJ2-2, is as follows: DGGITQSPKYLFRKEGQNVTLSCEQNLNHDAMYWYRQDPGQGLRLIYYSQIVNDFQKGDIAEGYSVSREKKESFPLTVTSAQKNPTAFYLCASSIVGTGELFFGEGSRLTVL.

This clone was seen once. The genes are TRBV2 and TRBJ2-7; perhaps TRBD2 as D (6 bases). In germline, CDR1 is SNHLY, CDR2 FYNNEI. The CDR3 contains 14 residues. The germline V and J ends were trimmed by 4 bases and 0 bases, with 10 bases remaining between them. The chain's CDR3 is CASSVRESSYEQYV. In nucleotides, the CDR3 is TGTGCCAGCAGTGTCCGGGAGAGCTCCTACGAGCAGTACGTC.

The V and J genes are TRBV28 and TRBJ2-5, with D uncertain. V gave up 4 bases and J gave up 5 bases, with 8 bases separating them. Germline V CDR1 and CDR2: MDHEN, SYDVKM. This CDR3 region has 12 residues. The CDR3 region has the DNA TGTGCCAGCAGTTCCCGTGGGGAGACCCAGTACTTC. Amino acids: CASSSRGETQYF. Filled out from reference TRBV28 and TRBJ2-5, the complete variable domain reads DVKVTQSSRYLVKRTGEKVFLECVQDMDHENMFWYRQDPGLGLRLIYFSYDVKMKEKGDIPEGYSVSREKKERFSLILESASTNQTSMYLCASSSRGETQYFGPGTRLLVL.

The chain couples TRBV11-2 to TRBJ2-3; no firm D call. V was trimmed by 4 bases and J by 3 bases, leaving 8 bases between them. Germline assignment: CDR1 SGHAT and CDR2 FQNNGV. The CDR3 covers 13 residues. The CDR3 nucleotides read TGTGCCAGCAGCTCCGCCCTAACAGATACGCAGTATTTT. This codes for CASSSALTDTQYF.

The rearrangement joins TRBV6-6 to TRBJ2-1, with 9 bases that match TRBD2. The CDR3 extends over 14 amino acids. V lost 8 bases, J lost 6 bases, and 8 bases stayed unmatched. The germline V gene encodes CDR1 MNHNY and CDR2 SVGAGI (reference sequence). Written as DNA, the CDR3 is TGTGCCAGCGTAGAGGGACTAGCATCCAATGAGCAGTTCTTC. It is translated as CASVEGLASNEQFF.

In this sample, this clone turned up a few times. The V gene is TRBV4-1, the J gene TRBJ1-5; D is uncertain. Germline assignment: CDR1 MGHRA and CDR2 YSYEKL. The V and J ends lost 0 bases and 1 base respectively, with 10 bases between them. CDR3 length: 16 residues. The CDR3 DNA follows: TGCGCCAGCAGCCAAGAACTTGGTGCGAGCAATCAGCCCCAGCATTTT. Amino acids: CASSQELGASNQPQHF.

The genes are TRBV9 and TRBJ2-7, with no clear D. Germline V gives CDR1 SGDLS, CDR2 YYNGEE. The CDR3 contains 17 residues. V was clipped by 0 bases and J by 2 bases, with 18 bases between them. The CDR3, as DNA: TGTGCCAGCAGCGTAGGGGTGGGATTCCCTATACCCTACGAGCAGTACTTC. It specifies CASSVGVGFPIPYEQYF. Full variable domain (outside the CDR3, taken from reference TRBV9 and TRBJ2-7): DSGVTQTPKHLITATGQRVTLRCSPRSGDLSVYWYQQSLDQGLQFLIQYYNGEERAKGNILERFSAQQFPDLHSELNLSSLELGDSALYFCASSVGVGFPIPYEQYFGPGTRLTVT.

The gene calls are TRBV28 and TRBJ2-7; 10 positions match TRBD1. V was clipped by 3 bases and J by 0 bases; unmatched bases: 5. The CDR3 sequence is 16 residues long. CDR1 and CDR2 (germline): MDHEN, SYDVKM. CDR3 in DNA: TGTGCCAGCAGTTTCCATAGGGACAGGGGCTCCTACGAGCAGTACGTC. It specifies CASSFHRDRGSYEQYV.

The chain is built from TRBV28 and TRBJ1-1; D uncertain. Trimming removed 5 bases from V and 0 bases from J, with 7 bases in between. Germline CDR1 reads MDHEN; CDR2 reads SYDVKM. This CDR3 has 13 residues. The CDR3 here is CASSPPLNTEAFF. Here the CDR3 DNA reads TGTGCCAGCAGTCCGCCACTGAACACTGAAGCTTTCTTT.

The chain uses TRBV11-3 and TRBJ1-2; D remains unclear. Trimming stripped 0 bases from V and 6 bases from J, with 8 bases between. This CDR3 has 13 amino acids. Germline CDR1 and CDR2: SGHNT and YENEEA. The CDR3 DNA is TGTGCCAGCAGCTTAGAACACGGAAATGGCTACACCTTC. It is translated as CASSLEHGNGYTF.

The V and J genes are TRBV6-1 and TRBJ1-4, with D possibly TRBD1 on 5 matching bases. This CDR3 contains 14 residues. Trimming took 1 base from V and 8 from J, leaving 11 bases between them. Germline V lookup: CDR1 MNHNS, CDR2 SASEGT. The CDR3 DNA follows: TGTGCCAGCAGTGAAGGGGGACGGACAGAAAAACTGTTTTTT. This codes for CASSEGGRTEKLFF.